One sample yielded the 7 T cell receptor beta chains listed below, sequenced in a study of T cell responses to AZD1222 COVID-19 vaccine. Libraries were prepared by immunoSEQ multiplex PCR; TCRdb keeps only in-frame clonotypes and omits some of them. Here the sample spans around 100,000 clones, just under 90% being singletons. The specimen was peripheral blood, collected on day 0 of AZD1222 vaccination. Receptor source: an adult in good health.

This rearrangement joins TRBV2 to TRBJ2-1; 7 bases line up with TRBD2. Trimming took 6 bases from V and 1 from J; bases not matched to a gene: 6. The CDR3 sequence is 15 residues long. Germline V gives CDR1 SNHLY, CDR2 FYNNEI. The CDR3 reads CASRTGTMSYNEQFF. As DNA, the CDR3 is TGTGCCAGCAGGACTGGGACTATGTCCTACAATGAGCAGTTCTTC.

The chain employs TRBV2 and TRBJ1-5; 7 nucleotides align to TRBD1. This CDR3 spans 17 amino acids. In germline, CDR1 is SNHLY, CDR2 FYNNEI. The ends lost 6 bases at V and 1 base at J; junction bases unmatched: 12. The CDR3 loop is CASRGGTANPSNQPQHF. CDR3 sequence (DNA): TGTGCCAGCAGGGGAGGGACAGCAAACCCGAGCAATCAGCCCCAGCATTTT.

The chain uses TRBV18 and TRBJ2-2; D gene ambiguous. CDR3 length equals 14 residues. Trimming removed 0 bases at V and 7 bases at J, with 9 bases between. Germline assignment: CDR1 KGHSH and CDR2 LQKENI. Here the CDR3 reads CASSPPPTGGELFF. In DNA form, the CDR3 reads TGTGCCAGCTCACCACCTCCCACCGGCGGGGAGCTGTTTTTT.

This chain links TRBV6-2 or TRBV6-3 with TRBJ1-1; D unresolved. The CDR3 covers 14 residues. Trimming stripped 0 bases from V and 11 bases from J, with 16 bases between. Looked up from germline, CDR1 is MNHEY and CDR2 is SVGEGT. The CDR3 loop is CASSYSMVEGFAFF. The DNA for the CDR3 is TGTGCCAGCAGTTACTCGATGGTAGAAGGGTTCGCTTTCTTT.

The genes are TRBV18 and TRBJ1-5; D is unresolved. Germline-derived CDR1 and CDR2 are KGHSH and LQKENI. This CDR3 has 13 residues. V dropped 3 bases and J dropped 5 bases, with 8 bases sitting between them. CDR3 DNA sequence: TGTGCCAGCTCACCGATGGAGGATCAGCCCCAGCATTTT. Protein: CASSPMEDQPQHF.

The CDR3 here is CASSLGDRSTNEKLFF. The CDR3 DNA reads TGCGCCAGCAGCTTAGGGGACAGATCAACTAATGAAAAACTGTTTTTT. This rearrangement joins TRBV5-1 to TRBJ1-4; 7 nucleotides line up with TRBD1. The V segment lost 2 bases and the J segment 0 bases; nucleotides outside the gene matches: 4. Per the germline V gene, CDR1 is SGHRS and CDR2 is YFSETQ. The CDR3 loop spans 16 amino acids.

This chain connects TRBV5-4 to TRBJ1-3, with D possibly matching TRBD1 (5 bases). The CDR3 is 15 residues long. The V end was cut by 6 bases, the J end by 4 bases, with 17 bases between. Germline CDR1 is SGHNT and CDR2 is YYREEE (reference sequence). In nucleotides, the CDR3 is TGTGCCAGCACCTCCTCAGGGTTCTCCGGAAACACCATATATTTT. Amino acid sequence: CASTSSGFSGNTIYF.